This T cell receptor beta chain was observed in a study of blood T cell repertoires in COVID-19. Generated by immunoSEQ multiplex PCR, the TCRdb table keeps only in-frame clones and is missing some. The sample has about 140,000 clones, roughly 80% seen once; the top ten hold roughly 8.9%. Germline-derived CDR1 and CDR2 are MNHEY and SVGAGI. V lost 2 bases and J 7 bases, leaving 14 bases between the germline ends. The CDR3 has 14 residues. The sample was peripheral blood. The chain joins TRBV6-5 to TRBJ1-2; possibly TRBD1 for D (5 bases). This TCR derives from a woman aged 45-59 years with active or convalescent COVID-19. CDR3 protein: CASSYGAGMGGYTF. In nucleotides, the CDR3 is TGTGCCAGCAGTTACGGGGCAGGCATGGGTGGCTACACCTTC.